These 14 T cell receptor beta chains share one sample of origin, sequenced in a study of Tregs in tolerant kidney transplant recipients. Produced via immunoSEQ multiplex PCR; TCRdb's table is partial and in-frame only. The sample consists of 9,500 to 12,000 clones, around nine tenths of them appearing once. These receptors lack a known antigen. The input for sequencing was Tregs from blood cultured with allogeneic cells, taken before the transplant. The receptors were gathered from a human patient who received a combined kidney and bone marrow transplant.

The DNA of the CDR3 is TGTGCCAGCAGCATTAGCGGGGGGATTCAAGAGACCCAGTACTTC. Its translation is CASSISGGIQETQYF. V usage is TRBV9 and J usage is TRBJ2-5; TRBD2 agrees at 10 bases. The length of the CDR3 is 15 residues. V was pared by 4 bases and J by 2 bases, with 5 bases of the junction left unmatched. From germline, CDR1 is SGDLS and CDR2 YYNGEE.

The CDR3 DNA is TGCAGCTTCTTACCCGGGGAGCTGTTTTTT. It translates to CSFLPGELFF. The V gene is TRBV29-1, the J gene TRBJ2-2; D ambiguous. CDR1 and CDR2 (germline): SQVTM, ANQGSEA. The CDR3 has 10 residues. The V and J ends lost 8 bases and 6 bases respectively, with 7 bases between them.

The genes are TRBV5-3 and TRBJ2-1; D possibly corresponds to TRBD1 (5 bases). TRBV5-3 is an ORF for which the function is uncertain. Trimming stripped 3 bases from V and 4 bases from J, with 23 bases between. The CDR3 is made up of 18 amino acids. CDR3 region: CARSWKLDSLDSYNEQFF. For the CDR3, the DNA is TGTGCCAGAAGCTGGAAACTTGACAGCCTTGATTCGTACAATGAGCAGTTCTTC.

The chain is built from TRBV11-3 and TRBJ2-2, with unresolved D. In germline, CDR1 is SGHNT, CDR2 YENEEA. Deletions cut 3 bases from V and 2 bases from J, with 10 bases between. The CDR3 contains 15 residues. The CDR3 nucleotides are TGTGCCAGCAGCTTCAATCTCTTCAACACCGGGGAGCTGTTTTTT. Encoded protein: CASSFNLFNTGELFF.

The V and J genes are TRBV19 and TRBJ1-1; TRBD1 matches 8 bases. This CDR3 contains 14 residues. V gave up 5 bases and J gave up 4 bases; unmatched junction bases: 6. Germline-derived CDR1 and CDR2 are LNHDA and SQIVND (reference sequence). In DNA form, the CDR3 reads TGTGCCAGTAGTCCAAGGACAGGGAGCACTGAAGCTTTCTTT. This gives the protein CASSPRTGSTEAFF.

This sequence joins TRBV5-1 and TRBJ2-5, with TRBD1 identical over 7 bases. The CDR3 runs 14 residues. From germline, CDR1 is SGHRS and CDR2 YFSETQ. J lost 5 bases, V lost 4 bases, and 8 bases had no gene match. The CDR3 bases are TGCGCCAGCAGCCCCAGGACAGGTCAGGAGACCCAGTACTTC. This encodes CASSPRTGQETQYF.

The chain recombines TRBV2 with TRBJ2-5; D might be TRBD1 (5 bases). Germline V gene sequence: CDR1 SNHLY, CDR2 FYNNEI. The V end lost 6 bases, the J end lost 0 bases, and 23 bases lay between the germline ends. This CDR3 has 18 residues. The CDR3 is CASRDRVRVPWYQETQYF. The CDR3 DNA sequence: TGTGCCAGCAGGGACCGCGTCAGGGTACCATGGTACCAAGAGACCCAGTACTTC.

The chain links TRBV4-2 to TRBJ1-2; weak D call: TRBD1 (6 bases). CDR1 and CDR2 from the germline V gene are LGHNA and YNFKEQ. V was pared by 3 bases and J by 3 bases, with 11 bases between. The CDR3 extends over 14 amino acids. The CDR3: CASSHRTGYYGYTF. The CDR3 coding sequence is TGTGCCAGCAGCCACCGAACAGGGTACTATGGCTACACCTTC.

The rearrangement links TRBV30 to TRBJ1-1; unclear D gene. CDR3 length: 11 amino acids. V was cut by 5 bases and J by 1 base, with 5 bases left in between. Germline V gene data show CDR1 as GTSNPN and CDR2 as SVGIG (reference sequence). For the CDR3, the DNA is TGTGCCTGGGATAGGAACACTGAAGCTTTCTTT. This gives the protein CAWDRNTEAFF.

V usage is TRBV9 and J usage is TRBJ2-2, with 7 bases identical to TRBD2. Trimming at V came to 6 bases and at J to 6 bases, leaving 11 bases not matched to a gene. CDR1 and CDR2 (germline): SGDLS, YYNGEE. The CDR3 totals 15 residues. Here the CDR3 DNA reads TGTGCCAGCACCTACGGGACTAACTTTCCCGGGGAGCTGTTTTTT. Protein: CASTYGTNFPGELFF.

The gene calls are TRBV4-2 and TRBJ2-1; D is unclear. Germline-derived CDR1 and CDR2 are LGHNA and YNFKEQ. This CDR3 comprises 12 residues. Trimming removed 3 bases at V and 4 bases at J, with 4 bases between. CDR3 bases: TGTGCCAGCAGCCATACTTACAATGAGCAGTTCTTC. This translates into CASSHTYNEQFF.

The gene calls are TRBV5-1 and TRBJ1-3, with 10 nucleotides matching TRBD1. Trimming cost V 7 bases and J 9 bases; bases outside gene matches: 13. Germline V CDR1 and CDR2: SGHRS, YFSETQ. This CDR3 spans 15 amino acids. CDR3 sequence (DNA): TGCGCCAGCGCCCCTGAGACAGGGGGCTTTAGCACCATATATTTT. Translated: CASAPETGGFSTIYF.

The gene calls are TRBV11-3 and TRBJ2-3, with 13 bases fitting TRBD2. Germline loops: CDR1 SGHNT, CDR2 YENEEA. The CDR3 runs 18 residues. The V segment lost 4 bases and the J segment 0 bases; nucleotides outside the gene matches: 7. CDR3 sequence: CASSSPGTSGTSTDTQYF. The CDR3 DNA follows: TGTGCCAGCAGCTCCCCCGGGACTAGCGGGACAAGCACAGATACGCAGTATTTT.

The rearrangement uses TRBV10-3 and TRBJ1-5, with D tentatively TRBD1 (5 bases). The CDR3 has 15 residues. CDR1 is ENHRY and CDR2 is SYGVKD in the germline V gene. Trimming left V 1 base short and J 6 bases short, with 13 bases between. The chain's CDR3 is CAISEWPGGGQPQHF. Here the CDR3 DNA reads TGTGCCATCAGTGAGTGGCCCGGGGGGGGTCAGCCCCAGCATTTT.